This T cell receptor beta chain was obtained from a study of blood T cells in healthy people across ages. The J segment lost 4 bases and the V segment lost 2 bases, leaving 4 bases of the junction unmatched. This CDR3 region has 16 residues. CDR1 is ENHRY, CDR2 SYGVKD, per germline. Sample-barcoded 5' priming and a J-beta primer mix drove a second PCR of about 6 to 12 cycles. The template-switch adaptor was a 5' adaptor with 12 random nucleotides. It tagged each cDNA molecule. CDR3-containing paired-end reads numbering at least 2.5 million came from each sample. Using its own MiXCR run on the 5' RACE reads, TCRdb lists one record per CDR3 protein. The sample yields about 1.7 million distinct CDR3 sequences, approximately 30% seen once.

The sample was blood. This chain uses TRBV10-3 with TRBJ2-3; 12 positions match TRBD2. The sequence was obtained from a woman aged 25 to 45 in good health. CDR3 in amino acids: CAISELAGGLADTQYF. The CDR3 DNA is TGTGCCATCAGTGAGCTAGCGGGAGGGTTGGCAGATACGCAGTATTTT.